This T cell receptor (beta chain) appears in the sequencing data of a study of shared clonotypes between healthy human individuals. Study-wide background: The study used three CD4 naive, three CD4 memory, two CD8 naive and one CD8 memory plate per donor. Study results and caveats: Four donors shared around 5% of their naive CD4 clonotypes.

The germline gives CDR1 LNHDA, CDR2 SQIVND (reference sequence). The CDR3 length is 15 residues. Unmatched junction bases numbered 16, after V lost 6 bases and J lost 14 bases. This clone was seen only a few times. Its antigen is as yet unknown. The split of CD4+ cells yielded CD45RA+ naive and CD45RA-negative memory subsets. How the authors handled the data: ImmunoSEQ only sent back junction sequences with no quality scores, so filtering was done differently. Clones were read by immunoSEQ multiplex PCR, and TCRdb kept only the in-frame ones, dropping some. The DNA gave D and trimming, while V, J and clone size come from that table. The repertoire holds about 1.1 million clones, 75% to 85% seen once, with 0.5% to 0.6% in the top ten.

The V call is TRBV19, the J call TRBJ1-4, with TRBD1 matching over 9 bases. Material for sequencing was memory CD4+ T cells from PBMCs. The subset: CD45RA-negative fraction. The clonotype originates from a man aged 18-30 years in good health. Some clones in this sample may be carry-over from other donors' samples. The CDR3 coding sequence is TGTGCCAGTAGAAAATCCGGGACAGGGCTGGTCGGGCTGTTTTTT. Translated, it gives CASRKSGTGLVGLFF.